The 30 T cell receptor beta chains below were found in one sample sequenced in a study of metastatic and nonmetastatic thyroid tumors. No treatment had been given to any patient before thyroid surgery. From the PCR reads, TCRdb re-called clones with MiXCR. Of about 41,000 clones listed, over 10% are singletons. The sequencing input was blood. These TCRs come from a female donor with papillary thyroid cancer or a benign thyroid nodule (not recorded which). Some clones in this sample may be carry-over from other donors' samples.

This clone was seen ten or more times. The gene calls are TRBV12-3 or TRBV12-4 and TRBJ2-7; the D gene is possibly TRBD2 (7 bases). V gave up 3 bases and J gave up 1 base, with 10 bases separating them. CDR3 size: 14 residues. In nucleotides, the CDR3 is TGTGCCAGCAGTTTTGGGGGGGCGTCCTACGAGCAGTACTTC. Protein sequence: CASSFGGASYEQYF.

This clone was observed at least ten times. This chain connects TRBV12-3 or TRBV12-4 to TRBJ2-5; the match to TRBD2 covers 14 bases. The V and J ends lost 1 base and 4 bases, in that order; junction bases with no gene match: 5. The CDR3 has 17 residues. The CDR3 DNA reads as TGTGCCAGCAGTTTAGTGGGACTAGCGGGAGAAGGAGAGACCCAGTACTTC. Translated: CASSLVGLAGEGETQYF.

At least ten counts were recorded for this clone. CDR3 amino acids: CASSFPGARHYGYTF. CDR3 DNA sequence: TGCGCCAGCAGCTTCCCAGGGGCGCGACACTATGGCTACACCTTC. V and J are TRBV5-1 and TRBJ1-2; the D gene is possibly TRBD1 (6 bases). This CDR3 spans 15 amino acids. The germline CDR1 and CDR2 sequences are SGHRS and YFSETQ. The V end lost 2 bases, the J end lost 3 bases, and 14 bases lay between the germline ends. Filled out from reference TRBV5-1 and TRBJ1-2, the complete variable domain reads KAGVTQTPRYLIKTRGQQVTLSCSPISGHRSVSWYQQTPGQGLQFLFEYFSETQRNKGNFPGRFSGRQFSNSRSEMNVSTLELGDSALYLCASSFPGARHYGYTFGSGTRLTVV.

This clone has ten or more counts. CDR3 sequence: CASRPMTGESQPQHF. As DNA, the CDR3 is TGTGCCAGTAGGCCGATGACAGGGGAGAGTCAGCCCCAGCATTTT. This rearrangement joins TRBV19 to TRBJ1-5, with 8 bases lining up with TRBD1. Per germline, CDR1 LNHDA and CDR2 SQIVND (reference sequence). This CDR3 is 15 amino acids long. V shed 6 bases and J 6 bases; nucleotides not matched to a gene: 10.

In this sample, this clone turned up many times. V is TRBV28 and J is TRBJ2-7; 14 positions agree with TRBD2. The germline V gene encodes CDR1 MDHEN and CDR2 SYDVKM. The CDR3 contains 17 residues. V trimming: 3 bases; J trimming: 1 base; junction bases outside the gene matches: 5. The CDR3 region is CASSLGLAGVGSYEQYF. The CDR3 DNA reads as TGTGCCAGCAGTTTGGGACTAGCGGGGGTTGGATCCTACGAGCAGTACTTC.

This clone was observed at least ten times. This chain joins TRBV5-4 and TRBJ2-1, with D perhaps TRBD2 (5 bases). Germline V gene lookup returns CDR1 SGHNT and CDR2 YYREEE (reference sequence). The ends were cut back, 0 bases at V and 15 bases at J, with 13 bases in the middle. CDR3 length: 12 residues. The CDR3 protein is CASSLERGFSFF. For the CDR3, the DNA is TGTGCCAGCAGCTTGGAACGAGGGTTTTCGTTCTTC.

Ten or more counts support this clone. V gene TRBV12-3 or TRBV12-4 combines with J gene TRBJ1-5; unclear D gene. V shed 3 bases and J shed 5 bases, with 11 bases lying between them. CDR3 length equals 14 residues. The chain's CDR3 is CASSFSSRHQPQHF. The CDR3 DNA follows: TGTGCCAGCAGTTTTTCAAGTCGGCATCAGCCCCAGCATTTT.

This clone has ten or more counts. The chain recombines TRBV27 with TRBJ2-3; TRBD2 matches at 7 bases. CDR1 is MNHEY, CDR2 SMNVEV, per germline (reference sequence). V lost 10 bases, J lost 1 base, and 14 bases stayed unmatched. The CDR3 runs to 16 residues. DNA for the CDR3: TGTGCCACCTCTCCTGGGGCTAGCGGAGGCACAGATACGCAGTATTTT. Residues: CATSPGASGGTDTQYF.

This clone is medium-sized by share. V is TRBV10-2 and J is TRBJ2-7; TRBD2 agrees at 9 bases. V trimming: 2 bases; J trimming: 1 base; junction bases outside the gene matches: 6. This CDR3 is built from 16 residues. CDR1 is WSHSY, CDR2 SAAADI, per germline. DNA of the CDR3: TGCGCCAGCAGTGAGACACTAGCGGGTGGGTCCTACGAGCAGTACTTC. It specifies CASSETLAGGSYEQYF.

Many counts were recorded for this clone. As DNA, the CDR3 is TGCAGCGTTGATTGGGGGGTAGACACTGAAGCTTTCTTT. Its protein is CSVDWGVDTEAFF. The rearrangement joins TRBV29-1 to TRBJ1-1; possible D gene TRBD1, 5 bases. V dropped 3 bases and J dropped 3 bases, with 11 bases sitting between them. The germline gives CDR1 SQVTM, CDR2 ANQGSEA. The CDR3 totals 13 residues.

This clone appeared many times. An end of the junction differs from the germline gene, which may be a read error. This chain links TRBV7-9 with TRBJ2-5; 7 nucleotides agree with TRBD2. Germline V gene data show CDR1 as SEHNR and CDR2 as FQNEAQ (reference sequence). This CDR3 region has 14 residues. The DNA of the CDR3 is TGTGCCAGCAGCGTGGGGGGGACCCAAGGGACCCAGTACTTC. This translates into CASSVGGTQGTQYF.

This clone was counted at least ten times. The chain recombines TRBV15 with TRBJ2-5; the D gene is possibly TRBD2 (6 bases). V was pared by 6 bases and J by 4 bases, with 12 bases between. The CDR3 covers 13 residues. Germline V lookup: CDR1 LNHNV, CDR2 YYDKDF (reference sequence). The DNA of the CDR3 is TGTGCCACCAGTGACGTGGGGGGAGAGACCCAGTACTTC. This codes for CATSDVGGETQYF.

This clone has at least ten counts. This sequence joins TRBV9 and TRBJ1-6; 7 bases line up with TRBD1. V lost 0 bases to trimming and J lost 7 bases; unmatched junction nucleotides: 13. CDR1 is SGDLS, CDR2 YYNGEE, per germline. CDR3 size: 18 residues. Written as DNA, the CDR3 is TGTGCCAGCAGCGTAGCCCCGGGAGGGGGACAGCAAAATTCACCCCTCCACTTT. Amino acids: CASSVAPGGGQQNSPLHF.

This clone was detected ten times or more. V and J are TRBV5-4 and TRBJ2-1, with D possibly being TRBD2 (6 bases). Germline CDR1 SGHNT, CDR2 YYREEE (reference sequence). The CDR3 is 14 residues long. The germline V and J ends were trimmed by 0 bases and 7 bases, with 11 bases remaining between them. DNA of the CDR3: TGTGCCAGCAGCTTGGGGGGGGTTAGAAATGAGCAGTTCTTC. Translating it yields CASSLGGVRNEQFF.

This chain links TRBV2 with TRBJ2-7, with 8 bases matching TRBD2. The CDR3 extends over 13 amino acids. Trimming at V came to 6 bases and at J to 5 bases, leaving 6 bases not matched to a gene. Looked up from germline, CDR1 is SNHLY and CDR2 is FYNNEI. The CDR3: CASSGTSSHEQYF. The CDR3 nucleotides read TGTGCCAGCAGCGGGACTAGTAGCCACGAGCAGTACTTC.

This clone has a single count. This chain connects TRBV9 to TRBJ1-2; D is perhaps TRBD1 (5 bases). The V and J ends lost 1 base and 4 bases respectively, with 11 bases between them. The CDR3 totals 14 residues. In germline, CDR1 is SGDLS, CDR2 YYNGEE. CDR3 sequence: CASSVRRDGYGYTF. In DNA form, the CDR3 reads TGTGCCAGCAGCGTAAGGAGGGACGGCTATGGCTACACCTTC.

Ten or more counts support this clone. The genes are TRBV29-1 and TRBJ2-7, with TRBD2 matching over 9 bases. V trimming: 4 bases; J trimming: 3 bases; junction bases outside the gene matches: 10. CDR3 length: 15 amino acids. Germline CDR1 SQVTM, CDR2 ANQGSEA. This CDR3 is CSVVGGASGVYEQYF. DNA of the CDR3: TGCAGCGTTGTAGGGGGCGCTAGCGGGGTCTACGAGCAGTACTTC.

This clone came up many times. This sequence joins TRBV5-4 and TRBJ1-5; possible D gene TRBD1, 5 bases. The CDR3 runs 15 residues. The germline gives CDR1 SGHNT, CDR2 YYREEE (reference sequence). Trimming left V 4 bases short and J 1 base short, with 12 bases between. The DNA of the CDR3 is TGTGCCAGCAGCATCGACGGGGGGAGCAATCAGCCCCAGCATTTT. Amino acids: CASSIDGGSNQPQHF.

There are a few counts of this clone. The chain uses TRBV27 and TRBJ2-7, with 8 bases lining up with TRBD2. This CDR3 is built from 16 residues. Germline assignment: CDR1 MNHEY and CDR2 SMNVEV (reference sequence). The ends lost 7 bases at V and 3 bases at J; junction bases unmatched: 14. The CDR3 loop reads CASIRTSRNDHYEQYF. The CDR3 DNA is TGTGCCAGCATCCGGACTAGCCGGAACGACCACTACGAGCAGTACTTC.

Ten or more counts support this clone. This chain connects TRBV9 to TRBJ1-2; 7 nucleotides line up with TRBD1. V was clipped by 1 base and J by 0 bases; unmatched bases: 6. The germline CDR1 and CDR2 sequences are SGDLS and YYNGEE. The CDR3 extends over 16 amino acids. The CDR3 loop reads CASSVRDSYSNYGYTF. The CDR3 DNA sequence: TGTGCCAGCAGCGTAAGGGACAGCTACTCTAACTATGGCTACACCTTC.

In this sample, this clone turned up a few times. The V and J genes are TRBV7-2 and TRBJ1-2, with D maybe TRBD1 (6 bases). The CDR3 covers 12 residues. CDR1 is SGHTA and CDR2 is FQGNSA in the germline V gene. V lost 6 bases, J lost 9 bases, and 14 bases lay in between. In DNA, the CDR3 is TGTGCCAGCAGAAGGGACAAACCGAGCTACACCTTC. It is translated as CASRRDKPSYTF.

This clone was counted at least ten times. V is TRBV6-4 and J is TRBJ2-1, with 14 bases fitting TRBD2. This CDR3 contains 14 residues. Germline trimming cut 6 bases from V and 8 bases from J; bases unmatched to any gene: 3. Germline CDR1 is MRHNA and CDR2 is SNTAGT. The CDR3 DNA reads TGTGCCAGCAGCCGGGGACTAGCGGGAGATGAGCAGTTCTTC. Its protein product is CASSRGLAGDEQFF.

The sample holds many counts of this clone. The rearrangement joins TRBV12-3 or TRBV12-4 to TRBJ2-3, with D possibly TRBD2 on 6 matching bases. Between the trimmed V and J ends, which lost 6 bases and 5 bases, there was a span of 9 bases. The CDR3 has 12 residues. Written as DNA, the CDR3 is TGTGCCAGCAGCCGAGCGGGAGATACGCAGTATTTT. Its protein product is CASSRAGDTQYF.

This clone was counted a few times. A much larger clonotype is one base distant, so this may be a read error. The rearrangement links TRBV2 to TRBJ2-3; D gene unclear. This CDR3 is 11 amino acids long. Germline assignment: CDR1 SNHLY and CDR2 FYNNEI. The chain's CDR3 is CANSESDTQYF. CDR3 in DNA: TGTGCCAACAGTGAATCAGATACGCAGTATTTT.

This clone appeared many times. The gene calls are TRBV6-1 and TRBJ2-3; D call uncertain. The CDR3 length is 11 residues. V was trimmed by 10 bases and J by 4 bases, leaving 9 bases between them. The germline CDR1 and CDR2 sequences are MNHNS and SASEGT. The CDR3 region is CAISDPDTQYF. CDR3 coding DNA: TGTGCCATCTCAGATCCAGATACGCAGTATTTT.

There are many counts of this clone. CDR3 region: CATRSGLNSPLHF. In DNA, the CDR3 is TGTGCCACCCGGTCTGGCTTGAATTCACCCCTCCACTTT. The rearrangement links TRBV19 to TRBJ1-6; no reliable D call. The germline CDR1 and CDR2 sequences are LNHDA and SQIVND (reference sequence). The CDR3 runs 13 residues. V lost 10 bases, J lost 7 bases, and 14 bases lay in between.

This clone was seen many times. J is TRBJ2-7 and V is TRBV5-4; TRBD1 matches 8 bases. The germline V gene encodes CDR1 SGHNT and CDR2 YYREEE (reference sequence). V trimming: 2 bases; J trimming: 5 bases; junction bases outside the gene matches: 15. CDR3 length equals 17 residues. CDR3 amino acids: CASSFFQGATGPDEQYF. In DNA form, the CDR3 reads TGTGCCAGCAGCTTTTTCCAGGGGGCCACAGGGCCCGACGAGCAGTACTTC.

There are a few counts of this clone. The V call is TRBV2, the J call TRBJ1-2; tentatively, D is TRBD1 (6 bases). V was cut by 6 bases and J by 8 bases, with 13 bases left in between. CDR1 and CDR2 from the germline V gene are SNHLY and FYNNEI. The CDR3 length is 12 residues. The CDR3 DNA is TGTGCCAGCAGGGACAGTGCCGTCGGCTACACCTTC. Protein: CASRDSAVGYTF.

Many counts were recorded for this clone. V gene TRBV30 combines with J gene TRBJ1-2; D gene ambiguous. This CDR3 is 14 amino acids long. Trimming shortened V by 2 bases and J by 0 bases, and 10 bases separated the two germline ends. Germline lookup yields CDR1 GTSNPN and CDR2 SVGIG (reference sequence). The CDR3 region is CAWSPASTNYGYTF. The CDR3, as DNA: TGTGCCTGGAGTCCCGCCAGCACTAACTATGGCTACACCTTC.

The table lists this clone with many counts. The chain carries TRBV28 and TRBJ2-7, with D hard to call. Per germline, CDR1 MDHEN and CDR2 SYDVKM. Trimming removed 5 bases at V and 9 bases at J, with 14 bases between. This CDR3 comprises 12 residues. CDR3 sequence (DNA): TGTGCCAGCAGTGCCAACATGGGTGCGCAGTACTTC. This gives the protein CASSANMGAQYF.